This passage covers 28 T cell receptor beta chains from one sample sequenced in a study of blood T cell repertoires in COVID-19. Clones were read by immunoSEQ multiplex PCR, and TCRdb kept only the in-frame ones, dropping some. Of about 210,000 clones in the sample, about 83% were seen once. Material for sequencing was peripheral blood. The receptors were gathered from a woman between 40 and 50 years old with active or convalescent COVID-19.

The chain joins TRBV6-7 to TRBJ1-2; D gene unclear. TRBV6-7 is filed as an ORF, its function uncertain. This CDR3 has 15 residues. The germline V and J ends were trimmed by 4 bases and 0 bases, with 12 bases remaining between them. This chain's CDR3 is CASSSILGANYGYTF. The CDR3 DNA reads as TGTGCCAGCAGTTCGATACTGGGAGCTAACTATGGCTACACCTTC.

V gene TRBV24-1 combines with J gene TRBJ1-5; 9 bases align to TRBD1. Germline CDR1 KGHDR, CDR2 SFDVKD. The trim removed 7 bases at V and 5 bases at J, leaving 5 bases unmatched. The CDR3 has 14 residues. For the CDR3, the DNA is TGTGCCACCAGCCGGGACAGGGAGGATCAGCCCCAGCATTTT. Protein product: CATSRDREDQPQHF.

The genes are TRBV7-2 and TRBJ2-3; 11 bases map to TRBD2. CDR3 length: 16 amino acids. V was clipped by 4 bases and J by 5 bases; unmatched bases: 8. Germline CDR1 is SGHTA and CDR2 is FQGNSA. The CDR3 nucleotides read TGTGCCAGCAGCTCTAGACTAGCGGGGTTGGTAGATACGCAGTATTTT. Its translation is CASSSRLAGLVDTQYF.

Of note for this clone: Other DNA sequences of this sample code for an identical CDR3. V is TRBV18 and J is TRBJ2-7; 10 bases are a match to TRBD1. From germline, CDR1 is KGHSH and CDR2 LQKENI. The J segment lost 3 bases and the V segment lost 6 bases, leaving 8 bases of the junction unmatched. This CDR3 has 15 amino acids. The CDR3, as DNA: TGTGCCAGCTCCCCAAGCGGGACAGGGGTCTACGAGCAGTACTTC. Protein product: CASSPSGTGVYEQYF. Full variable domain (remainder filled in from reference TRBV18 and TRBJ2-7): NAGVMQNPRHLVRRRGQEARLRCSPMKGHSHVYWYRQLPEEGLKFMVYLQKENIIDESGMPKERFSAEFPKEGPSILRIQQVVRGDSAAYFCASSPSGTGVYEQYFGPGTRLTVT.

This chain uses TRBV7-9 with TRBJ1-2, with TRBD1 matching over 7 bases. The CDR3 has 15 residues. Germline lookup yields CDR1 SEHNR and CDR2 FQNEAQ (reference sequence). After removal of 6 bases from V and 8 bases from J, the junction contained 15 bases not matched to a gene. CDR3 region: CASSDPGTRGLGYTF. In DNA, the CDR3 is TGTGCCAGCAGTGATCCCGGGACGAGGGGGCTGGGCTACACCTTC. Full variable domain (remainder filled in from reference TRBV7-9 and TRBJ1-2): DTGVSQNPRHKITKRGQNVTFRCDPISEHNRLYWYRQTLGQGPEFLTYFQNEAQLEKSRLLSDRFSAERPKGSFSTLEIQRTEQGDSAMYLCASSDPGTRGLGYTFGSGTRLTVV.

The rearrangement links TRBV29-1 to TRBJ2-1, with TRBD1 matching over 10 bases. Germline-derived CDR1 and CDR2 are SQVTM and ANQGSEA. After removal of 0 bases from V and 6 bases from J, the junction contained 8 bases not matched to a gene. The CDR3 totals 16 residues. In DNA form, the CDR3 reads TGCAGCGTTGAAGATCGGGGGGACAGGGGTAGCAATGAGCAGTTCTTC. This codes for CSVEDRGDRGSNEQFF.

This rearrangement joins TRBV9 to TRBJ2-1, with 13 bases aligning to TRBD2. J lost 9 bases, V lost 3 bases, and 6 bases had no gene match. CDR1 SGDLS and CDR2 YYNGEE come from the germline V gene. CDR3 length: 15 residues. CDR3 region: CASSEGLAGEGEQFF. Written as DNA, the CDR3 is TGTGCCAGCAGCGAAGGACTAGCGGGGGAGGGTGAGCAGTTCTTC.

This clone was recorded a few times. The chain has TRBV10-1 and TRBJ2-5, with 7 bases aligning to TRBD1. Germline V CDR1 and CDR2: WNHNN, SYGVQD (reference sequence). The CDR3 is 13 residues long. V lost 10 bases and J lost 5; bases outside the gene matches: 10. CDR3: CATSGTVGETQYF. In DNA form, the CDR3 reads TGCGCCACGTCCGGGACAGTCGGGGAGACCCAGTACTTC.

V gene TRBV5-1 combines with J gene TRBJ2-2; the D gene is possibly TRBD2 (6 bases). Looked up from germline, CDR1 is SGHRS and CDR2 is YFSETQ. The ends were cut back, 1 base at V and 6 bases at J, with 13 bases in the middle. The CDR3 has 15 amino acids. CDR3 nucleotide sequence: TGCGCCAGCAGCTTGACCCAGTCGGGGGCCGGGGAGCTGTTTTTT. Its protein is CASSLTQSGAGELFF.

The J gene is TRBJ2-2, the V gene TRBV7-9; D is ambiguous. Germline V gene sequence: CDR1 SEHNR, CDR2 FQNEAQ (reference sequence). Trimming stripped 5 bases from V and 7 bases from J, with 8 bases between. CDR3 length equals 12 residues. The CDR3 sequence: CASSQTGGELFF. Written as DNA, the CDR3 is TGTGCCAGCAGCCAAACGGGCGGGGAGCTGTTTTTT.

The chain joins TRBV4-1 to TRBJ1-5; 9 bases agree with TRBD1. Per germline, CDR1 MGHRA and CDR2 YSYEKL. The J segment lost 1 base and the V segment lost 3 bases, leaving 22 bases of the junction unmatched. The CDR3 length is 22 residues. Written as DNA, the CDR3 is TGCGCCAGCAGCCAGGGGACCTCGGGACAGGGCGCTTACGGTCCCAGCAATCAGCCCCAGCATTTT. Amino acids: CASSQGTSGQGAYGPSNQPQHF.

The chain combines TRBV2 with TRBJ1-6; 7 bases fit TRBD1. Trimming removed 5 bases from V and 0 bases from J; junction bases left unmatched: 10. CDR3 length: 18 amino acids. Germline CDR1 and CDR2: SNHLY and FYNNEI. The CDR3 protein is CASSQTGRLDSYNSPLHF. CDR3 nucleotide sequence: TGTGCCAGCAGTCAGACAGGGAGGTTGGACTCCTATAATTCACCCCTCCACTTT.

DNA of the CDR3: TGTGCCAGCAGCTTAGGCGGCGACGGCTACACCTTC. Translation gives CASSLGGDGYTF. V gene TRBV5-6 combines with J gene TRBJ1-2; D not certain. The germline CDR1 and CDR2 sequences are SGHDT and YYEEEE. The CDR3 covers 12 residues. The V gene lost 2 bases and the J gene lost 8 bases, with 10 bases spanning the gap.

This clone was counted many times. The V and J genes are TRBV29-1 and TRBJ2-1, with D possibly matching TRBD1 (6 bases). Germline assignment: CDR1 SQVTM and CDR2 ANQGSEA. Trimming removed 7 bases from V and 4 bases from J, with 14 bases in between. CDR3 length equals 13 residues. The CDR3 here is CSALRTGYNEQFF. In DNA form, the CDR3 reads TGCAGCGCCCTACGTACAGGGTACAATGAGCAGTTCTTC.

The chain joins TRBV18 to TRBJ2-3; D is unclear. This CDR3 comprises 16 residues. The germline V gene has CDR1 KGHSH and CDR2 LQKENI. Trimming pared 3 bases from V and 0 bases from J, leaving 13 bases between. CDR3 sequence: CASSPQGETSTDTQYF. CDR3 coding DNA: TGTGCCAGCTCACCCCAAGGAGAAACTAGCACAGATACGCAGTATTTT.

The chain has TRBV12-3 or TRBV12-4 and TRBJ1-2, with TRBD1 as a possible D gene (6 bases). Deletions cut 11 bases from V and 8 bases from J, with 21 bases between. CDR3 length equals 13 residues. CDR3 in amino acids: CAGYRPSTGGYTF. The DNA for the CDR3 is TGTGCCGGATATCGACCTTCGACAGGCGGCTACACCTTC.

The genes are TRBV5-1 and TRBJ1-1; TRBD1 might be the D (6 bases). The V end was cut by 4 bases, the J end by 0 bases, with 10 bases between. This CDR3 contains 14 residues. Germline V gene data show CDR1 as SGHRS and CDR2 as YFSETQ. The CDR3 sequence is CASSTQGLNTEAFF. CDR3 bases: TGCGCCAGCAGCACACAGGGTTTGAACACTGAAGCTTTCTTT. Full variable domain (remainder filled in from reference TRBV5-1 and TRBJ1-1): KAGVTQTPRYLIKTRGQQVTLSCSPISGHRSVSWYQQTPGQGLQFLFEYFSETQRNKGNFPGRFSGRQFSNSRSEMNVSTLELGDSALYLCASSTQGLNTEAFFGQGTRLTVV.

The genes are TRBV28 and TRBJ1-5, with a tentative D call TRBD1 (6 bases). Germline CDR1 reads MDHEN; CDR2 reads SYDVKM. Trimming removed 7 bases at V and 2 bases at J, with 15 bases between. The CDR3 sequence is 15 residues long. The CDR3 bases are TGTGCCAGCAAATTACAGGGAGTCGGCAATCAGCCCCAGCATTTT. This sequence encodes CASKLQGVGNQPQHF.

The V call is TRBV7-9, the J call TRBJ1-6; no definite D call. This CDR3 is 13 amino acids long. Trimming took 5 bases from V and 9 from J, leaving 11 bases between them. Germline V CDR1 and CDR2: SEHNR, FQNEAQ (reference sequence). DNA for the CDR3: TGTGCCAGCAGCCCAGCGCGTCTTTCACCCCTCCACTTT. It yields the protein CASSPARLSPLHF.

The chain joins TRBV5-5 to TRBJ2-1; 9 bases agree with TRBD2. This CDR3 has 15 residues. The V and J ends lost 2 bases and 1 base, in that order; junction bases with no gene match: 1. In germline, CDR1 is SGHKS, CDR2 YYEKEE (reference sequence). The CDR3 loop is CASSFLAGSYNEQFF. The CDR3 bases are TGTGCCAGCAGCTTCCTAGCGGGGTCCTACAATGAGCAGTTCTTC. Variable domain in full (rest from reference TRBV5-5 and TRBJ2-1): DAGVTQSPTHLIKTRGQQVTLRCSPISGHKSVSWYQQVLGQGPQFIFQYYEKEERGRGNFPDRFSARQFPNYSSELNVNALLLGDSALYLCASSFLAGSYNEQFFGPGTRLTVL.

This chain connects TRBV6-5 to TRBJ2-7, with TRBD2 matching 9 bases. The CDR3 has 15 residues. The V segment lost 6 bases and the J segment 1 base; nucleotides outside the gene matches: 7. The V gene's germline CDR1 is MNHEY and CDR2 SVGAGI. The CDR3 DNA follows: TGTGCCAGCAGAGTCGGGGCGGGAGGGTCCTACGAGCAGTACTTC. It encodes CASRVGAGGSYEQYF.

The rearrangement links TRBV18 to TRBJ1-4; D gene ambiguous. V was trimmed by 4 bases and J by 4 bases, leaving 10 bases between them. This CDR3 region has 14 residues. Per the germline V gene, CDR1 is KGHSH and CDR2 is LQKENI. DNA of the CDR3: TGTGCCAGCTCACTCTGGGCCATTAATGAAAAACTGTTTTTT. This gives the protein CASSLWAINEKLFF.

This chain joins TRBV4-3 and TRBJ1-2; 8 bases line up with TRBD1. Germline CDR1 LGHNA, CDR2 YSLEER. Germline trimming cut 1 base from V and 5 bases from J; bases unmatched to any gene: 6. The CDR3 consists of 15 residues. CDR3 in amino acids: CASSQGRDRLYGYTF. The CDR3 DNA reads TGCGCCAGCAGCCAAGGCCGGGACAGGTTATATGGCTACACCTTC.

The gene calls are TRBV10-1 and TRBJ1-2; D call uncertain. V lost 11 bases and J lost 7, with 11 bases in between. Germline V lookup: CDR1 WNHNN, CDR2 SYGVQD (reference sequence). This CDR3 region has 10 residues. The CDR3 loop is CAGRGFGYTF. The CDR3 DNA is TGCGCCGGACGAGGGTTTGGCTACACCTTC.

This clone came up once. The CDR3 loop is CASSYSRQVQETQYF. CDR3 nucleotide sequence: TGTGCCAGCAGTTACTCGAGACAGGTCCAAGAGACCCAGTACTTC. The rearrangement joins TRBV6-5 to TRBJ2-5; maybe TRBD1 (6 bases). The germline gives CDR1 MNHEY, CDR2 SVGAGI. The CDR3 has 15 residues. Trimming left V 0 bases short and J 1 base short, with 9 bases between.

This chain uses TRBV5-8 with TRBJ1-4, with unresolved D. The germline CDR1 and CDR2 sequences are SGHTS and YDEGEE. The CDR3 runs to 13 residues. The germline V and J ends were trimmed by 0 bases and 10 bases, with 10 bases remaining between them. The CDR3 nucleotides are TGTGCCAGCAGCTTGGGTGAGGGTGCAAAACTGTTTTTT. As protein: CASSLGEGAKLFF.

This chain uses TRBV5-4 with TRBJ2-2; 9 nucleotides agree with TRBD1. Trimming at V came to 4 bases and at J to 3 bases, leaving 4 bases not matched to a gene. CDR3 length: 15 amino acids. Germline V gene lookup returns CDR1 SGHNT and CDR2 YYREEE (reference sequence). The DNA of the CDR3 is TGTGCCAGCAGCATCCGGGACAGGGACACCGGGGAGCTGTTTTTT. Amino acids: CASSIRDRDTGELFF. Full variable domain (rest looked up from reference TRBV5-4 and TRBJ2-2): ETGVTQSPTHLIKTRGQQVTLRCSSQSGHNTVSWYQQALGQGPQFIFQYYREEENGRGNFPPRFSGLQFPNYSSELNVNALELDDSALYLCASSIRDRDTGELFFGEGSRLTVL.

The V gene is TRBV5-1, the J gene TRBJ2-3; D is possibly TRBD1 (5 bases). This CDR3 contains 16 residues. Trimming left V 1 base short and J 0 bases short, with 12 bases between. CDR1 is SGHRS, CDR2 YFSETQ, per germline. CDR3 loop: CASSLQGASSTDTQYF. The DNA of the CDR3 is TGCGCCAGCAGCTTGCAAGGGGCGTCTAGCACAGATACGCAGTATTTT. The full variable domain, with the rest looked up from reference TRBV5-1 and TRBJ2-3, is KAGVTQTPRYLIKTRGQQVTLSCSPISGHRSVSWYQQTPGQGLQFLFEYFSETQRNKGNFPGRFSGRQFSNSRSEMNVSTLELGDSALYLCASSLQGASSTDTQYFGPGTRLTVL.